One sample yielded the 8 T cell receptor beta chains listed below, sequenced in a study of PD-1 blockade in mismatch repair-deficient tumors. Clones were read by immunoSEQ multiplex PCR, and TCRdb kept only the in-frame ones, dropping some. The sample includes around 120,000 clones, more than 85% seen only once; the top ten take approximately 12%. Sequences were derived from peripheral blood, sampled 44 weeks after starting pembrolizumab. The receptors were gathered from an adult with mismatch repair-deficient cancer.

The chain links TRBV15 to TRBJ2-1; D may be TRBD2 (5 bases). From germline, CDR1 is LNHNV and CDR2 YYDKDF (reference sequence). This CDR3 contains 13 residues. Between the trimmed V and J ends, which lost 9 bases and 4 bases, there was a span of 13 bases. CDR3 sequence: CATGAVDYNEQFF. The CDR3, as DNA: TGTGCCACGGGAGCCGTAGATTACAATGAGCAGTTCTTC.

This clone was seen more than once but under ten times. The chain combines TRBV6-5 with TRBJ1-2, with 9 bases lining up with TRBD1. J lost 4 bases, V lost 5 bases, and 8 bases had no gene match. The CDR3 sequence is 15 residues long. Looked up from germline, CDR1 is MNHEY and CDR2 is SVGAGI. The CDR3 loop is CASSIKTGGLYGYTF. For the CDR3, the DNA is TGTGCCAGCAGTATTAAAACAGGGGGCCTCTATGGCTACACCTTC.

The V gene is TRBV6-1, the J gene TRBJ2-3; 7 nucleotides match TRBD2. Germline CDR1 and CDR2: MNHNS and SASEGT. The junction had 12 bases not matched to a gene; V was cut back by 1 base and J by 2 bases. This CDR3 region has 18 residues. The CDR3, as DNA: TGTGCCAGCAGTGAAGACCCTAGCGGAGCCCGTTCCACAGATACGCAGTATTTT. Encoded protein: CASSEDPSGARSTDTQYF.

V gene TRBV5-1 combines with J gene TRBJ2-1; D is uncertain. Trimming took off 0 bases at V and 4 bases at J, with 8 bases between the two ends. There are 14 residues in the CDR3. Germline CDR1 is SGHRS and CDR2 is YFSETQ. CDR3 coding DNA: TGCGCCAGCAGCTTGGGTCGGGCTTACAATGAGCAGTTCTTC. This codes for CASSLGRAYNEQFF.

J is TRBJ1-1 and V is TRBV6-5, with unresolved D. Between the trimmed V and J ends, which lost 4 bases and 0 bases, there was a span of 9 bases. This CDR3 is 14 amino acids long. Germline V CDR1 and CDR2: MNHEY, SVGAGI. Here the CDR3 reads CASSSSGMNTEAFF. CDR3 bases: TGTGCCAGCAGTTCCTCAGGAATGAACACTGAAGCTTTCTTT.

CDR3 region: CASSRSRTAREQYF. DNA for the CDR3: TGTGCCAGCAGCCGATCTAGGACAGCGCGGGAGCAGTACTTC. The rearrangement joins TRBV6-5 to TRBJ2-7, with D perhaps TRBD1 (6 bases). V was shortened by 6 bases and J by 7 bases, with 19 bases between the two germline ends. The CDR3 extends over 14 amino acids. CDR1 and CDR2 (germline): MNHEY, SVGAGI.

The chain couples TRBV21-1 to TRBJ1-5; the DNA was not used to check the table's D call, TRBD1. TRBV21-1 is a pseudogene locus. CDR3 size: 18 residues. DNA of the CDR3: TGTGCCAGCAGCAAAACGCTCCCCACAGGGGGCAAGCGTCAGCCCCAGCATTTT. Encoded protein: CASSKTLPTGGKRQPQHF.

This clone has more than one count but fewer than ten. V usage is TRBV28 and J usage is TRBJ2-5, with D unresolved. The CDR3 sequence is 13 residues long. Germline CDR1 and CDR2: MDHEN and SYDVKM. V lost 5 bases to trimming and J lost 5 bases, with 12 bases between them. CDR3 amino acids: CASSAQVRETQYF. The CDR3 nucleotides are TGTGCCAGCAGTGCCCAGGTTAGGGAGACCCAGTACTTC.